This T cell receptor beta chain was identified during a study of cytomegalovirus exposure and HLA in healthy donors. CDR1 MGHRA and CDR2 YSYEKL come from the germline V gene. The CDR3 covers 15 residues. V gave up 4 bases and J gave up 6 bases; unmatched junction bases: 6. Amplification used 60 Vbeta primers and 13 Jbeta primers. Profiled with immunoSEQ multiplex PCR; TCRdb holds only in-frame clones, not every one. The sample's table shows tens of thousands of clones. V is TRBV4-1 and J is TRBJ1-5; 10 positions agree with TRBD1. Material: PBMCs. The sequence came from a female donor in good health and CMV-seropositive. CDR3 DNA sequence: TGCGCCAGCAGCCCAGGGGACAGGGGCCTTCAGCCCCAGCATTTT. The encoded protein is CASSPGDRGLQPQHF.